The TCR beta chain under discussion was sequenced for a study of cytomegalovirus exposure and HLA in healthy donors listed by TCRdb under 2017. At the level of the whole study: The 500 to 800 repertoires of the first cohort and the roughly 120 validation repertoires were produced on the same platform, according to a later analysis. The study combined high-throughput TCR immunosequencing, statistical association of individual TCRs with disease status, and machine learning to predict cytomegalovirus infection status. The study was designed to test whether signatures of past pathogen exposure could be identified by cataloging public T cell receptors. In addition to the first cohort of several hundred subjects, a separate validation cohort of approximately 130 different subjects was used. The full study reports these points: Most TCR sequences were seen in very few donors, while some public TCRs were found in many individuals. The study listed approximately 150 TCR beta chains as associated with cytomegalovirus. According to the authors, the approach could potentially be generalized to other disease states and immunological phenotypes. All 120 or so repertoires were used to score co-occurrence in the validation cohort in a later analysis, because that analysis had no HLA typing for the cohort. A few of the identified cytomegalovirus-associated TCR beta chains were confirmed in vitro to be specific for cytomegalovirus antigens. A later analysis found that TCRs clustered in the first cohort also tended to co-occur in the 95 to 150 validation repertoires, with 94% of cluster scores above 0. The classifier was reported to diagnose cytomegalovirus status with high specificity and sensitivity in both the original and validation cohorts.

Concerning this clone: Its target antigen remains unknown. Per-base quality was not reported, and no clone a single base away is much larger than it.

The germline V gene (reference sequence) specifies GTSNPN as CDR1 and SVGIG as CDR2. The CDR3 covers 15 residues, taking in both the cysteine and the phenylalanine. Only the CDR3 DNA is retained, 45 bases long and in frame from the first base. After removal of 5 bases from V and 6 bases from J, the junction retains 9 bases not matched to a gene. The donors belonged to the validation cohort of over a hundred subjects, which was separate from the roughly 670-subject first cohort. To prepare the library, the immunoSEQ multiplex PCR assay was applied. Under the source paper's analysis protocol: To diagnose cytomegalovirus status from the catalog of TCR beta chain sequences, a statistical classification framework was built. Sourced from immuneACCESS, this table was stored by TCRdb with only in-frame sequences that have V and J called. A share of the clones is absent; for the studies checked, an unresolved V gene accounts for under half, and the remainder has no known explanation. V and J calls plus clone size are reproduced from that table; the DNA served to infer D and trimming. Present in this sample are under 200,000 clones, about 81% of which were seen just once. Clones ranked in the top ten supply about 1.2% of the sample.

The TCR was taken from a woman in her 30s in good health and CMV-seronegative. Sample: PBMCs. Recombination joined TRBV30 with TRBJ2-7; TRBD2 matches 14 bases in the middle. The CDR3 in this case is CAWAPGLAGVGEQYF. Here is the DNA: TGTGCCTGGGCTCCGGGACTAGCGGGAGTTGGCGAGCAGTACTTC. With the portions outside the CDR3 filled from the reference TRBV30 and TRBJ2-7 genes, the complete variable region becomes SQTIHQWPATLVQPVGSPLSLECTVEGTSNPNLYWYRQAAGRGLQLLFYSVGIGQISSEVPQNLSASRPQDRQFILSSKKLLLSDSGFYLCAWAPGLAGVGEQYFGPGTRLTVT.